This T cell receptor beta chain was documented in a study of cytomegalovirus exposure and HLA in healthy donors. PCR used 60 Vbeta primers and 13 Jbeta primers. Generated by immunoSEQ multiplex PCR, the TCRdb table keeps only in-frame clones and is missing some. The sample lists 80,000 to 100,000 clones; around 80% were seen once. The trim removed 7 bases at V and 0 bases at J, leaving 8 bases unmatched. Germline CDR1 reads SNHLY; CDR2 reads FYNNEI. The CDR3 has 16 amino acids. This sequence was found in a man between 18 and 35 years old in good health and CMV-seropositive. Specimen: PBMCs. This chain connects TRBV2 to TRBJ2-3; 9 positions match TRBD2. DNA of the CDR3: TGTGCCAGCAAGCCGGGACTAGCAACTAGCACAGATACGCAGTATTTT. It is translated as CASKPGLATSTDTQYF.